This T cell receptor beta chain was obtained from a study of CD8 T cells in ankylosing spondylitis. Germline CDR1 SGHRS, CDR2 YFSETQ. The CDR3 length is 16 residues. V lost 4 bases and J lost 0, with 13 bases in between. TCRdb re-called the 5' RACE reads with MiXCR, one entry per CDR3 protein. Here the sample spans tens of thousands of distinct CDR3 sequences, 10% being singletons. This clonotype was recorded many times. The V call is TRBV5-1, the J call TRBJ1-4; D is unresolved. The TCR was taken from a male donor with ankylosing spondylitis or in good health (not recorded which). The sequenced sample was blood, either unsorted or a sorted T cell fraction (not recorded which). CDR3 nucleotides: TGCGCCAGCAGCCCCATGACCCCGGCAACTAATGAAAAACTGTTTTTT. As protein: CASSPMTPATNEKLFF.